The subject of this entry is one TCR beta chain. Its antigen is unknown. In germline, CDR1 is SNHLY, CDR2 FYNNEI. The trim removed 6 bases at V and 4 bases at J, leaving 11 bases unmatched. CDR3 size: 16 residues. Only in-frame clones appear in the TCRdb table, and some are missing; sequencing was by immunoSEQ multiplex PCR. The sample lists around 91,000 clones, roughly 88% occurring once. The sample comes from a study of T cell responses to AZD1222 COVID-19 vaccine. Study-wide results and limits: A reported finding is that nearly half of spike-specific TCRs target unmutated variant regions. There were vaccine-associated CD4 TCRs across spike, dominant at 160-218 and 743-854. Baseline seropositives among AZD1222 recipients totaled only five or six. Clonal diversity may have been underestimated in mostly white British donors.

V and J are TRBV2 and TRBJ2-3; 9 positions match TRBD2. The sequence derives from an adult in good health. The specimen was peripheral blood, collected on day 0 of AZD1222 vaccination. Written as DNA, the CDR3 is TGTGCCAGCAGCGCCGGAAGTAGCGGGAGTGCAGATACGCAGTATTTT. It encodes CASSAGSSGSADTQYF.